A single TCR beta chain is shown here with its context. Germline-derived CDR1 and CDR2 are SGHNT and YYREEE (reference sequence). This CDR3 is built from 13 residues. Trimming left V 4 bases short and J 7 bases short, with 15 bases between. This sample was taken from a study of OX40 agonist ivuxolimab in advanced cancers. Assay used: immunoSEQ multiplex PCR; TCRdb lists only in-frame clones, some missing. The table includes some 64,000 clones, roughly nine tenths detected once. The TCR sequence derives from an adult with an advanced solid tumor such as melanoma, head and neck, liver or kidney cancer. V is TRBV5-4 and J is TRBJ2-7; D not resolved. The specimen was CD4+ or CD8+ T cells sorted from blood, collected in a trial of the OX40 agonist ivuxolimab. The CDR3 region has the DNA TGTGCCAGCAGCCTAGGGAACGAGAGGGAGCAGTACTTC. Translating it yields CASSLGNEREQYF. The full variable domain, in which reference TRBV5-4 and TRBJ2-7 provide the parts outside the CDR3, is ETGVTQSPTHLIKTRGQQVTLRCSSQSGHNTVSWYQQALGQGPQFIFQYYREEENGRGNFPPRFSGLQFPNYSSELNVNALELDDSALYLCASSLGNEREQYFGPGTRLTVT.